This T cell receptor (beta chain) emerged from a study of T cell responses to AZD1222 COVID-19 vaccine. General observations from the study: The study reported that nearly half of spike-specific TCRs target unmutated variant regions. Spike-specific TCR depth and breadth grew after two AZD1222 doses. Clonal diversity may have been underestimated in mostly white British donors.

Second-dose intervals of approximately 4 or approximately 12 weeks were pooled. Details on this clone: Its specificity is not known.

Generated by immunoSEQ multiplex PCR, the TCRdb table keeps only in-frame clones and is missing some. The data show around 110,000 clones, under 95% seen once. V trimming: 6 bases; J trimming: 0 bases; junction bases outside the gene matches: 9. CDR3 size: 16 residues. CDR1 and CDR2 from the germline V gene are MDHEN and SYDVKM. This rearrangement joins TRBV28 to TRBJ2-3, with 7 positions matching TRBD1. Here the sequenced sample was peripheral blood, taken 28 days after the second AZD1222 dose. The receptor was isolated from an adult who received the AZD1222 COVID-19 vaccine. Here the CDR3 DNA reads TGTGCCAGCAGCCCGACAGGGCACATAAGCACAGATACGCAGTATTTT. This gives the protein CASSPTGHISTDTQYF.